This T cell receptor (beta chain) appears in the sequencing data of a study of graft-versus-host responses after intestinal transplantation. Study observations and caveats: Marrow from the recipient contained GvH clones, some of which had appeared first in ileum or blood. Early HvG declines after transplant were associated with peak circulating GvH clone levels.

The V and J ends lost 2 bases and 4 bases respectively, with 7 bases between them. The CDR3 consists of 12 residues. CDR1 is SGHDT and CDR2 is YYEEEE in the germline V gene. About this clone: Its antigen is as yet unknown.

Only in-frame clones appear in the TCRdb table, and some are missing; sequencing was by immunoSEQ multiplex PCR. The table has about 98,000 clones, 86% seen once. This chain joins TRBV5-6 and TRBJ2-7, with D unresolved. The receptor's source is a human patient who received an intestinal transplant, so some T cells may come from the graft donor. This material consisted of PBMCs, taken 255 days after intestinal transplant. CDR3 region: CASSLSGYEQYF. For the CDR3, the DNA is TGTGCCAGCAGCTTATCCGGTTACGAGCAGTACTTC.